These T cell receptor beta chains were read from a single sample in a study of blood T cell repertoires in COVID-19. Here immunoSEQ multiplex PCR was the method, and the copy in TCRdb shows in-frame clones only, minus some. The table records about 52,000 clones, around 92% of them present only once. What was sequenced was peripheral blood. The source of these receptors is a man of 80 years or more with active or convalescent COVID-19. CDR3s include the opening cysteine and the closing phenylalanine or tryptophan. D genes are given only for firm matches. Clone size is shown for a subset of rows, as once, few, many or a class of expanded clone.

>16|TRBJ2-7|TRBV7-2|-|-
CASSPSGGHSPYEQYF
TGTGCCAGCAGCCCCTCGGGGGGCCATTCCCCCTACGAGCAGTACTTC
>12|TRBJ1-2|TRBV12-3/TRBV12-4|-|-
CASSLGSYGYTF
TGTGCCAGCAGCCTGGGGAGCTATGGCTACACCTTC
>17|TRBJ2-7|TRBV7-6|TRBD1|-
CASSPKLPGQGSYEQYF
TGTGCCAGCAGCCCAAAGCTCCCGGGACAGGGGTCCTACGAGCAGTACTTC
>15|TRBJ2-2|TRBV5-1|TRBD2|-
CASRFRTSDTGELFF
TGCGCCAGCAGATTCAGGACTAGCGACACCGGGGAGCTGTTTTTT
>17|TRBJ1-5|TRBV7-8|TRBD1|-
CASSKKGTGADNQPQHF
TGTGCCAGCAGCAAAAAGGGGACAGGGGCTGACAATCAGCCCCAGCATTTT
>18|TRBJ2-1|TRBV5-1|-|-
CASSLVDGGTSSYNEQFF
TGCGCCAGCAGCTTGGTGGATGGCGGGACGAGCTCCTACAATGAGCAGTTCTTC
>17|TRBJ1-2|TRBV4-3|-|-
CARTTTVRRGVGYGYTF
TGCGCCAGGACAACCACGGTAAGGAGGGGAGTCGGCTATGGCTACACCTTC
>13|TRBJ1-5|TRBV6-5|-|-
CASRRYSNQPQHF
TGTGCCAGCAGGCGTTATAGCAATCAGCCCCAGCATTTT
>14|TRBJ1-4|TRBV29-1|-|-
CSVEGQGTNEKLFF
TGCAGCGTTGAAGGGCAGGGGACGAATGAAAAACTGTTTTTT
>12|TRBJ2-3|TRBV21-1|-|-
CASNGGSRTQYF
TGTGCCAGCAATGGGGGGTCGCGGACGCAGTATTTT
>15|TRBJ1-2|TRBV6-4|-|-
CASSDTPGVYYGYTF
TGTGCCAGCAGTGACACACCGGGGGTGTACTATGGCTACACCTTC
>14|TRBJ2-5|TRBV7-9|TRBD1|once
CASSADRARETQYF
TGTGCCAGCAGCGCGGACAGGGCACGGGAGACCCAGTACTTC
>14|TRBJ1-1|TRBV5-1|-|-
CASSLSQGTTEAFF
TGCGCCAGCAGCTTGTCACAGGGTACCACTGAAGCTTTCTTT
>14|TRBJ2-7|TRBV6-7|-|-
CAITLGLPSYEQYF
TGTGCCATTACCTTGGGACTGCCCTCCTACGAGCAGTACTTC
>18|TRBJ2-5|TRBV7-9|TRBD1|-
CASSFAGTGGLYQETQYF
TGTGCCAGCAGCTTCGCCGGGACAGGGGGACTATATCAAGAGACCCAGTACTTC
>15|TRBJ1-2|TRBV16|TRBD1|-
CASSQIGQGARGYTF
TGTGCCAGCAGCCAAATCGGACAGGGGGCGCGAGGCTACACCTTC
>15|TRBJ1-1|TRBV4-3|-|-
CASSQGTGLLTEAFF
TGCGCCAGCAGCCAAGGAACGGGACTGCTCACTGAAGCTTTCTTT
>14|TRBJ1-2|TRBV5-1|TRBD1|-
CASSSYRGSDGYTF
TGCGCCAGCAGCTCGTACAGGGGCTCCGATGGCTACACCTTC
>16|TRBJ2-1|TRBV6-2/TRBV6-3|TRBD1|-
CASSYYPRGLLNEQFF
TGTGCCAGCAGTTACTACCCCAGGGGGCTTTTGAATGAGCAGTTCTTC
>13|TRBJ2-3|TRBV7-9|TRBD1|few
CASSLDSGGVQYF
TGTGCCAGCAGCTTAGACTCAGGGGGTGTGCAGTATTTT
>12|TRBJ1-5|TRBV28|-|-
CASSLKYGPQHF
TGTGCCAGCAGTTTAAAATACGGGCCCCAGCATTTT
>14|TRBJ1-1|TRBV5-1|TRBD1|-
CASSLERQGTEAFF
TGCGCCAGCAGCTTGGAAAGACAGGGCACTGAAGCTTTCTTT
>15|TRBJ1-1|TRBV6-1|-|-
CASSEPGGARTEAFF
TGTGCCAGCAGTGAACCTGGAGGGGCTCGGACTGAAGCTTTCTTT
>11|TRBJ2-7|TRBV12-3/TRBV12-4|-|-
CASSDRGEQYF
TGTGCCAGCAGCGACCGGGGGGAGCAGTACTTC
>16|TRBJ2-2|TRBV5-1|-|-
CASSFGSNSNTGELFF
TGCGCCAGCAGCTTCGGGTCTAACTCGAACACCGGGGAGCTGTTTTTT
>12|TRBJ1-2|TRBV25-1|-|-
CASSEQGYGYTF
TGTGCCAGCAGTGAACAGGGTTATGGCTACACCTTC
>14|TRBJ2-7|TRBV18|-|-
CASSPPALLREQYF
TGTGCCAGCTCACCACCAGCACTTCTACGAGAGCAGTACTTC
>14|TRBJ2-7|TRBV7-9|-|-
CASSLGQGAHEQYF
TGTGCCAGCAGCTTAGGTCAGGGTGCCCACGAGCAGTACTTC
>16|TRBJ2-3|TRBV3-1/TRBV3-2|TRBD2|once
CASSQVPGGATDTQYF
TGTGCCAGCAGCCAAGTCCCGGGGGGAGCCACAGATACGCAGTATTTT
>15|TRBJ2-5|TRBV7-2|-|once
CASSAWASLQETQYF
TGTGCCAGCAGCGCCTGGGCGTCCCTCCAAGAGACCCAGTACTTC
>11|TRBJ1-1|TRBV20-1|-|-
CSARDSSRAFF
TGCAGTGCTAGAGATAGTTCGAGAGCTTTCTTT
>15|TRBJ2-3|TRBV7-2|-|-
CASSLGGAATDTQYF
TGTGCCAGCAGCTTAGGGGGAGCGGCCACAGATACGCAGTATTTT
>15|TRBJ2-7|TRBV10-2|TRBD2|-
CASSSLTSGDYEQYF
TGCGCCAGCAGTTCTCTGACTAGCGGGGACTACGAGCAGTACTTC
>16|TRBJ2-3|TRBV5-4|TRBD2|-
CASSSGLAGGEDTQYF
TGTGCCAGCAGCTCTGGACTAGCGGGAGGGGAAGATACGCAGTATTTT
>16|TRBJ1-3|TRBV7-2|-|-
CASSARGGFSGNTIYF
TGTGCCAGCAGCGCGCGAGGGGGTTTCTCTGGAAACACCATATATTTT
>16|TRBJ1-3|TRBV18|-|once
CASSPGSSSSGNTIYF
TGTGCCAGCTCACCAGGCAGTTCTTCGTCTGGAAACACCATATATTTT
>12|TRBJ2-7|TRBV7-2|-|once
CASSLGVREQYF
TGTGCCAGCAGCTTAGGTGTCCGCGAGCAGTACTTC
>15|TRBJ2-1|TRBV5-1|TRBD2|once
CASSHTSGSGNEQFF
TGCGCCAGCAGCCACACTAGCGGGAGTGGCAATGAGCAGTTCTTC
>18|TRBJ1-6|TRBV15|-|-
CATSRFGFTSSYNSPLHF
TGTGCCACCAGCCGCTTTGGTTTTACAAGCTCCTATAATTCACCCCTCCACTTT
>15|TRBJ2-1|TRBV28|TRBD1|-
CASRSGTGAYNEQFF
TGTGCCAGCAGGTCCGGGACAGGGGCCTACAATGAGCAGTTCTTC
>15|TRBJ2-6|TRBV28|-|-
CASSLVGPGANVLTF
TGTGCCAGCAGTTTGGTGGGCCCTGGGGCCAACGTCCTGACTTTC
>14|TRBJ1-6|TRBV6-5|TRBD1|-
CATRFTGDGSPLHF
TGTGCCACGCGGTTCACAGGGGATGGTTCACCCCTCCACTTT
>14|TRBJ1-6|TRBV7-9|-|few
CASSPTSPNSPLHF
TGTGCCAGCAGCCCAACATCGCCCAATTCACCCCTCCACTTT
>15|TRBJ2-2|TRBV5-6|-|-
CASSLYGGDTGELFF
TGTGCCAGCAGCTTGTACGGAGGGGACACCGGGGAGCTGTTTTTT
>12|TRBJ1-1|TRBV6-2/TRBV6-3|-|-
CASSLQEAEAFF
TGTGCCAGCAGTTTACAGGAAGCTGAAGCTTTCTTT
>16|TRBJ1-6|TRBV2|-|-
CASSERHPEVNSPLHF
TGTGCCAGCAGTGAACGACACCCGGAGGTAAATTCACCCCTCCACTTT